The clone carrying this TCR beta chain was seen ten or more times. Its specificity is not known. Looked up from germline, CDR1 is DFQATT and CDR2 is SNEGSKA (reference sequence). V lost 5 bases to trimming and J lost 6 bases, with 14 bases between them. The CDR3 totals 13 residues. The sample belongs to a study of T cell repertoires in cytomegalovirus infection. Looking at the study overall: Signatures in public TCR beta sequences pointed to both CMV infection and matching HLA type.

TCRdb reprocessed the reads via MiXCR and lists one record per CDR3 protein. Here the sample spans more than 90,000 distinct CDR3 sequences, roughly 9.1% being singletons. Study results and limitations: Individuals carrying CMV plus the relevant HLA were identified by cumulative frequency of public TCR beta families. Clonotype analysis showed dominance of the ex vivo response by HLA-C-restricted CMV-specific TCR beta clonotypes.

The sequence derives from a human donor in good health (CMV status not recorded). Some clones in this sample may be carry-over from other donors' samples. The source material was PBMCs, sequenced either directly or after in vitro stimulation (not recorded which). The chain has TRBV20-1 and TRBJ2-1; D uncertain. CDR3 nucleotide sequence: TGCAGTGCTGACACCGACTGGCGCAATGAGCAGTTCTTC. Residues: CSADTDWRNEQFF.